Listed below are T cell receptor beta chains from one sample, sequenced in a study of T cells in Graves' hyperthyroidism and ophthalmopathy. Using its own MiXCR run on the multiplex PCR reads, TCRdb lists one record per CDR3 protein. The table has around 400,000 distinct CDR3 sequences, around 14% seen once. Specimen: blood. The receptors stem from a woman younger than 35 with Graves' hyperthyroidism. The CDR3 runs from the conserved cysteine through the conserved F or W. A D gene is named only where the DNA matches it firmly. For some rows the clone size is stated as once, few or many, or as a class when expanded; others skip it.

>TRBV18|TRBJ2-2|.|few
CASSPSQTNTGELFF
TGTGCCAGCTCACCATCCCAGACTAACACCGGGGAGCTGTTTTTT
>TRBV9|TRBJ2-3|TRBD1|many
CASSSQARQGRTDTQYF
TGTGCCAGCAGCTCGCAAGCCAGACAGGGACGCACAGATACGCAGTATTTT
>TRBV9|TRBJ2-7|.|few
CASSSTGTNYEQYF
TGTGCCAGCAGCTCCACAGGGACCAACTACGAGCAGTACTTC
>TRBV19|TRBJ2-3|.|few
CASSLRRAGDTQYF
TGTGCCAGTAGTCTCCGGAGAGCCGGAGATACGCAGTATTTT
>TRBV12-3/TRBV12-4|TRBJ2-1|.|many
CASSFNGGFNEQFF
TGTGCCAGCAGTTTTAACGGAGGGTTTAATGAGCAGTTCTTC
>TRBV6-2/TRBV6-3|TRBJ1-1|.|few
CASSGRYQEAFF
TGTGCCAGCAGCGGACGTTATCAGGAAGCTTTCTTT
>TRBV5-1|TRBJ1-1|.|many
CASSLPGPANTEAFF
TGCGCCAGCAGCCTGCCGGGCCCAGCTAACACTGAAGCTTTCTTT
>TRBV15|TRBJ2-5|.|many
CATSYGIQETQYF
TGTGCCACCAGCTACGGGATTCAAGAGACCCAGTACTTC
>TRBV4-1|TRBJ2-2|.|.
CASSSRESGGELFF
TGCGCCAGCAGCTCCCGGGAGTCGGGCGGGGAGCTGTTTTTT
>TRBV28|TRBJ2-1|.|.
CASSKEIRFSYNEQFF
TGTGCCAGCAGTAAAGAAATCCGATTCTCCTACAATGAGCAGTTCTTC
>TRBV11-1|TRBJ1-6|.|many
CASSAPGPLHF
TGTGCCAGCAGCGCCCCCGGGCCCCTCCACTTT